This is a list of T cell receptor beta chains from one sample in a study of shared clonotypes between healthy human individuals. Assay used: immunoSEQ multiplex PCR; TCRdb lists only in-frame clones, some missing. Of some 2 million clones listed, around 96% are singletons. The sample taken for sequencing was naive CD8+ T cells sorted from blood. Receptor source: a man aged 18 to 30 in good health. The CDR3 runs from the conserved cysteine through the conserved F or W.

TRBV6-5,TRBJ2-2,CASSYSPRRAGELFF
TRBV27,TRBJ2-7,CASSYQSTSGRLTYEQYF
TRBV2,TRBJ1-1,CARLTGEANTEAFF
TRBV27,TRBJ1-3,CASSLLGTGGNTIYF
TRBV18,TRBJ2-5,CASSPSPGQGRETQYF
TRBV7-9,TRBJ2-7,CASSRDTYEQYF
TRBV19,TRBJ1-1,CASSLGGGNTEAFF
TRBV10-1,TRBJ1-1,CASSESQNTEAFF
TRBV29-1,TRBJ2-7,CSAILAGGYEQYF
TRBV28,TRBJ2-7,CASSFGQRGGSSYEQYF
TRBV7-2,TRBJ1-4,CASSSGPPSPAPPF
TRBV11-2,TRBJ2-7,CASSLDGTYEQYF
TRBV2,TRBJ2-5,CASSSSQYF
TRBV21-1,TRBJ2-6,CASSTVPGLAQNSGANVLTF
TRBV19,TRBJ2-7,CASSVGLAYEQYF
TRBV4-1,TRBJ2-7,CASSQEGTGLGLYEQYF
TRBV7-3,TRBJ2-3,CASSLGAGGPAADTQYF
TRBV4-1,TRBJ2-3,CASSQERMAGTQYF
TRBV27,TRBJ2-2,CASRETGGVTGELFF
TRBV4-3,TRBJ2-4,CASSQDRGRGENIQYF
TRBV6-5,TRBJ1-5,CASSYSGRDQPQHF
TRBV7-9,TRBJ1-1,CASSFSLAEAFF
TRBV19,TRBJ2-3,CASSIMDRGADTQYF
TRBV6-5,TRBJ1-2,CASSYRGQYYGYTF
TRBV30,TRBJ1-6,CAWSIQGNSPLHF
TRBV28,TRBJ1-6,CASNLGTSYNSPLHF
TRBV7-9,TRBJ2-7,CASSGDRDEQYF
TRBV2,TRBJ2-7,CASSVTSGRYEQYF
TRBV29-1,TRBJ1-1,CSVEDRQANTEAFF
TRBV2,TRBJ2-1,CASSEELTYNEQFF
TRBV27,TRBJ1-1,CASRTGGASTEAFF
TRBV6-5,TRBJ2-3,CASRLALADTQYF
TRBV6-1,TRBJ2-1,CASLAGGLNNEQFF
TRBV30,TRBJ2-1,CAWSKSSSYGEQFF
TRBV9,TRBJ2-7,CASSLGPGTSGYEQYF
TRBV4-1,TRBJ2-7,CASSLRDRGYEQYF
TRBV5-5,TRBJ1-5,CASSLRQGGNQPQHF
TRBV6-5,TRBJ2-1,CASSYSVGESYNEQFF
TRBV5-5,TRBJ2-5,CASSHGTAQETQYF
TRBV7-9,TRBJ2-1,CASRGELYNEQFF
TRBV5-1,TRBJ2-3,CASTPQGAGTDTQYF
TRBV28,TRBJ1-6,CASSARQGVFSPLHF
TRBV6-5,TRBJ2-2,CASSYDASALVGELFF
TRBV4-3,TRBJ2-6,CASSQDFIERISGANVLTF
TRBV6-5,TRBJ2-1,CASSGPGGNPYEQFF
TRBV15,TRBJ1-2,CATSRGGDGYTF
TRBV5-4,TRBJ2-3,CASSQQQGTDTQYF
TRBV7-9,TRBJ2-3,CASSLGSAGTDTQYF
TRBV5-6,TRBJ2-3,CASSLENTDTQYF
TRBV4-3,TRBJ2-1,CASSSEGMDFDNEQFF
TRBV7-2,TRBJ2-5,CASSYPWGAEETQYF
TRBV29-1,TRBJ2-3,CSVVPPVGTDTQYF
TRBV5-4,TRBJ2-7,CASSLTGSLVYEQYF
TRBV28,TRBJ2-7,CASSLMRGSYEQYF
TRBV7-6,TRBJ2-6,CASSLGLAGGLPGANVLTF